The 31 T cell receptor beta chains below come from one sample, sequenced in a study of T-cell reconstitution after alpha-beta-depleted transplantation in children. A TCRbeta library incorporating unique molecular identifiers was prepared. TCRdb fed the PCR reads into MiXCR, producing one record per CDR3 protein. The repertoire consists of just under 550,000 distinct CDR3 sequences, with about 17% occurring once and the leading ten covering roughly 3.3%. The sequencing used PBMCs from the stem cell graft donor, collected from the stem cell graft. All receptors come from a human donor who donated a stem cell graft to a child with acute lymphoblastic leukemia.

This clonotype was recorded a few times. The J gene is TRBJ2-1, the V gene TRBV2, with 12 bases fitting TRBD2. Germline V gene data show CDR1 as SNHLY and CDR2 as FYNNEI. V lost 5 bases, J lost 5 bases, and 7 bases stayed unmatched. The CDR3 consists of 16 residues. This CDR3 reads CASSFPLAGGNNEQFF. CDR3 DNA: TGTGCCAGCAGTTTTCCCCTAGCGGGAGGGAACAATGAGCAGTTCTTC.

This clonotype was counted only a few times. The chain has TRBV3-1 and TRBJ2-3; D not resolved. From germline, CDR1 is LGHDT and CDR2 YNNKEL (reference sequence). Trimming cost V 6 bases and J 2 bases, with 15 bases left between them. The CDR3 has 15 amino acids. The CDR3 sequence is CASSATTVATDTQYF. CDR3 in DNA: TGTGCCAGCAGTGCCACCACCGTGGCCACAGATACGCAGTATTTT.

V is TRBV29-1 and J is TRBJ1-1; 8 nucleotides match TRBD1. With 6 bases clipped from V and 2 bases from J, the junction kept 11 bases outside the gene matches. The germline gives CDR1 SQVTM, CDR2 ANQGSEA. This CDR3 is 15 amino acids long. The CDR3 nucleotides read TGCAGCGTCGTCGAACCGGGACAGGTAAACACTGAAGCTTTCTTT. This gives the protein CSVVEPGQVNTEAFF.

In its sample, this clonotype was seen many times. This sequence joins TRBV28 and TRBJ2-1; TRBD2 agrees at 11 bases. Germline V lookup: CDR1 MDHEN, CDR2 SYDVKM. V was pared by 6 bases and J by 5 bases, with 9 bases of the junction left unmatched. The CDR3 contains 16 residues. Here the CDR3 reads CASSPSSGRLNNEQFF. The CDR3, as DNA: TGTGCCAGCAGCCCATCTAGCGGGAGGTTGAACAATGAGCAGTTCTTC.

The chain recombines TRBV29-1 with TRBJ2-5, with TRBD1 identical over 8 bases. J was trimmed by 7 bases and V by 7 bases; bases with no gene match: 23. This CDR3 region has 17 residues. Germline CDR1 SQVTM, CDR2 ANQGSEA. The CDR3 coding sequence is TGCAGCGCGGGACCAGGCGGACAGGGCGTACATCTCGGGACCCAGTACTTC. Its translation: CSAGPGGQGVHLGTQYF. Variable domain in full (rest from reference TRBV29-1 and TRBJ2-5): SAVISQKPSRDICQRGTSLTIQCQVDSQVTMMFWYRQQPGQSLTLIATANQGSEATYESGFVIDKFPISRPNLTFSTLTVSNMSPEDSSIYLCSAGPGGQGVHLGTQYFGPGTRLLVL.

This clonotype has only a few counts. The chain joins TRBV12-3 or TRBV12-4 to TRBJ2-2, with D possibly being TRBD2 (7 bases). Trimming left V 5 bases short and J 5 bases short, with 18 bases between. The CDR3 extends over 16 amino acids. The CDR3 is CASSRSGGAGTGELFF. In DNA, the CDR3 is TGTGCCAGCAGTCGAAGTGGGGGGGCTGGTACCGGGGAGCTGTTTTTT.

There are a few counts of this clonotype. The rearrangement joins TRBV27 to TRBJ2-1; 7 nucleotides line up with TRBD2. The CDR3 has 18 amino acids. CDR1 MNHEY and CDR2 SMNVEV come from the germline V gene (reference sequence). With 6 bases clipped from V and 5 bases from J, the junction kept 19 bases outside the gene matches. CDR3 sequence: CASSPPDREMLADNEQFF. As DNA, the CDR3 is TGTGCCAGCAGCCCCCCGGATCGGGAAATGCTAGCGGACAATGAGCAGTTCTTC.

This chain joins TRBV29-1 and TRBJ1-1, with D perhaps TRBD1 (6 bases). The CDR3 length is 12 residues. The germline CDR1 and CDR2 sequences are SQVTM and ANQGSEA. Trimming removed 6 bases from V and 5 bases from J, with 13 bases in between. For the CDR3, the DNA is TGCAGCGTCGATTCACAGGGAACTGAAGCTTTCTTT. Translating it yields CSVDSQGTEAFF.

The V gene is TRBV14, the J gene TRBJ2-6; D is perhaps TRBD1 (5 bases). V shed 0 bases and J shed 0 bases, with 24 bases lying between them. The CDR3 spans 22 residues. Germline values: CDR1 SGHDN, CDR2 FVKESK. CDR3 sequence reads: CASSQEWGPDTSYRSGANVLTF. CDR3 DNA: TGTGCCAGCAGCCAAGAATGGGGTCCGGACACCTCTTATCGCTCTGGGGCCAACGTCCTGACTTTC.

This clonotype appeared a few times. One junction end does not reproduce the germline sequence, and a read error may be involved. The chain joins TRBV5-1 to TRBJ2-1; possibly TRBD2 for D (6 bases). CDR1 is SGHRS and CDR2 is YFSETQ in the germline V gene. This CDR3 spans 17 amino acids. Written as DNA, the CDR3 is TGTGCCAGCAGCTTGCCCTTGGGGGGAGATGTGCCGGATGAGCAGTTCTTC. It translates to CASSLPLGGDVPDEQFF.

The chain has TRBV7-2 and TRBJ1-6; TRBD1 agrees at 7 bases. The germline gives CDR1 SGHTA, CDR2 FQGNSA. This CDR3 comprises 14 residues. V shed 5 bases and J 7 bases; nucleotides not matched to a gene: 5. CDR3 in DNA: TGTGCCAGCAGCCTACAGGGGCGAAATTCACCCCTCCACTTT. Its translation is CASSLQGRNSPLHF.

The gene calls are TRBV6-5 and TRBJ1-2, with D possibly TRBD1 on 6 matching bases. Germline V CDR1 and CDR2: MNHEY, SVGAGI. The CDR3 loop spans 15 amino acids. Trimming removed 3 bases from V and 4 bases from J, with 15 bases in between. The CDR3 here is CASSYTPRGSYGYTF. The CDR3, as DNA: TGTGCCAGCAGTTATACCCCCAGGGGCTCCTATGGCTACACCTTC.

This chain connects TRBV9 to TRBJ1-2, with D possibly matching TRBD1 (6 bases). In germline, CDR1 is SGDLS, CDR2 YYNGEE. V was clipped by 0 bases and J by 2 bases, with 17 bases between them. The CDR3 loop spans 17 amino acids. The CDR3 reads CASSVGAGAILNYGYTF. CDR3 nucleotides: TGTGCCAGCAGCGTAGGGGCAGGGGCCATCCTAAACTATGGCTACACCTTC.

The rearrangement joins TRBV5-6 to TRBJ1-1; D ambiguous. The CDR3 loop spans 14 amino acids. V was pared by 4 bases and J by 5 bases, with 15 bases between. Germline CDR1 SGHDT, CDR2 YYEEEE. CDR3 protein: CASSLESLGTEAFF. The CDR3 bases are TGTGCCAGCAGCCTGGAAAGCTTGGGGACTGAAGCTTTCTTT.

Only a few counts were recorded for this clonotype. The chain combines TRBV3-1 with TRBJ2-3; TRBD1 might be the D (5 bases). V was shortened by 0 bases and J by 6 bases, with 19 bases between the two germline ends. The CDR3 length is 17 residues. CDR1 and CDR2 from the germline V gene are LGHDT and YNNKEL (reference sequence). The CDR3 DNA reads TGTGCCAGCAGCCAAGACGCGTTCGGGCGGAACAGGGATACGCAGTATTTT. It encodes CASSQDAFGRNRDTQYF.

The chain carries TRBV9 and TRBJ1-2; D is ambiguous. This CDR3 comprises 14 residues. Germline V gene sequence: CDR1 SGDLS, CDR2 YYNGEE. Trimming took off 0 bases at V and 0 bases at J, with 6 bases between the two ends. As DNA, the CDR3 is TGTGCCAGCAGCGTAGTCGGCGCTAACTATGGCTACACCTTC. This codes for CASSVVGANYGYTF.

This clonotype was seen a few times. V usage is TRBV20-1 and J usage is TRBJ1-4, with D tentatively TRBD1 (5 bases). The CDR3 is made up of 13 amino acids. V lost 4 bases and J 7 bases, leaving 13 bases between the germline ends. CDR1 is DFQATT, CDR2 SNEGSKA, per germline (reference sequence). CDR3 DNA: TGCAGTGCTAAGAGACAGAGAATTGAAAAACTGTTTTTT. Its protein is CSAKRQRIEKLFF.

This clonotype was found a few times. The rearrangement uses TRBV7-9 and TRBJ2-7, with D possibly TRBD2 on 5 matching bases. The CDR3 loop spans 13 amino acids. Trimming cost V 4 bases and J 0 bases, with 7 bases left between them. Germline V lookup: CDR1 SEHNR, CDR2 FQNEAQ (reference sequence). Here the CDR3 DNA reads TGTGCCAGCAGCTCGGACTTCTCCTACGAGCAGTACTTC. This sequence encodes CASSSDFSYEQYF.

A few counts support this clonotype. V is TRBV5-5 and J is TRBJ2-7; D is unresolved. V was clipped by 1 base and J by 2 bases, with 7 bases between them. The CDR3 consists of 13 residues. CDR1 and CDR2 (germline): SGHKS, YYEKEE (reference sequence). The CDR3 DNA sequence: TGTGCCAGCAGCTTGATGGAACCCTACGAGCAGTACTTC. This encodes CASSLMEPYEQYF.

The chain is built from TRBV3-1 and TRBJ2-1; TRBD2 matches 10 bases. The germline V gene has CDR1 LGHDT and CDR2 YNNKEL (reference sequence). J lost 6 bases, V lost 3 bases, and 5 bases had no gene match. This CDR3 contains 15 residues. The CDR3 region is CASSHSSGRINEQFF. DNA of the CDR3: TGTGCCAGCAGCCACTCTAGCGGGAGAATCAATGAGCAGTTCTTC.

The CDR3 DNA reads as TGTGCCAGCAGTTTATCCCTGTGGGGGACAGGGGACCTCTACGAGCAGTACTTC. It encodes CASSLSLWGTGDLYEQYF. This chain joins TRBV2 and TRBJ2-7; TRBD1 matches at 10 bases. Germline V CDR1 and CDR2: SNHLY, FYNNEI. The CDR3 extends over 18 amino acids. With V trimmed by 5 bases and J by 3 bases, 16 bases remained unmatched.

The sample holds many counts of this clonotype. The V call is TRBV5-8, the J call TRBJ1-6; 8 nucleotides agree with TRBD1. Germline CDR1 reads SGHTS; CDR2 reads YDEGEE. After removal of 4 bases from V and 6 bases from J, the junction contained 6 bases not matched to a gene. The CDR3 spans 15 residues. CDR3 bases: TGTGCCAGCAGCGAGGGACAGGCGCTTAATTCACCCCTCCACTTT. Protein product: CASSEGQALNSPLHF.

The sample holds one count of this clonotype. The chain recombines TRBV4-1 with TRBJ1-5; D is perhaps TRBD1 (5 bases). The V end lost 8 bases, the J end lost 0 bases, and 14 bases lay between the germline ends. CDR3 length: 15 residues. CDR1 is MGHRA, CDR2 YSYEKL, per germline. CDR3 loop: CASGDRTNSNQPQHF. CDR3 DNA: TGCGCCAGCGGGGACCGTACTAATAGCAATCAGCCCCAGCATTTT.

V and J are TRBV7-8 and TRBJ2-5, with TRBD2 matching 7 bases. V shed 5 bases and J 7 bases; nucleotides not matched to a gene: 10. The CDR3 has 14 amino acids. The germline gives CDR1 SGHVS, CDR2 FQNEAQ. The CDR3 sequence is CASSSGTAEGTQYF. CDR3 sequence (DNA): TGTGCCAGCAGCAGCGGGACGGCAGAGGGGACCCAGTACTTC.

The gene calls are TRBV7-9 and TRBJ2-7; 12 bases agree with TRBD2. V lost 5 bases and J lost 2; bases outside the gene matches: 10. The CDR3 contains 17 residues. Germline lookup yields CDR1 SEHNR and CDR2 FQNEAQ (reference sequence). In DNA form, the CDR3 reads TGTGCCAGCAGCCCCTCGACTAGCGGGAGATCGACCTACGAGCAGTACTTC. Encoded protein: CASSPSTSGRSTYEQYF.

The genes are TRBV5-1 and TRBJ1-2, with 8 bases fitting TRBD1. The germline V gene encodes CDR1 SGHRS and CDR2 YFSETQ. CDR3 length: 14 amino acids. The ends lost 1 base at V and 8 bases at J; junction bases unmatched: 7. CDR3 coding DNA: TGCGCCAGCAGCTTGTCCACAGGGGGTTACGGCTACACCTTC. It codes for CASSLSTGGYGYTF.

The CDR3 is CASSLRYSELGETQYF. CDR3 nucleotides: TGCGCCAGCAGTCTCCGGTACTCTGAACTAGGGGAGACCCAGTACTTC. The chain links TRBV4-1 to TRBJ2-5, with TRBD2 as a possible D gene (5 bases). Germline assignment: CDR1 MGHRA and CDR2 YSYEKL. The length of the CDR3 is 16 residues. Between the trimmed V and J ends, which lost 6 bases and 5 bases, there was a span of 22 bases.

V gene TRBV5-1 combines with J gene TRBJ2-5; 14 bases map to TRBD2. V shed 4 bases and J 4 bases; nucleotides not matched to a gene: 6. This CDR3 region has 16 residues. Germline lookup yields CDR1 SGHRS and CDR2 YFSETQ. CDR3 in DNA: TGCGCCAGCAGCGCGGGACTAGCGGGAGTAGGAGAGACCCAGTACTTC. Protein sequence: CASSAGLAGVGETQYF.

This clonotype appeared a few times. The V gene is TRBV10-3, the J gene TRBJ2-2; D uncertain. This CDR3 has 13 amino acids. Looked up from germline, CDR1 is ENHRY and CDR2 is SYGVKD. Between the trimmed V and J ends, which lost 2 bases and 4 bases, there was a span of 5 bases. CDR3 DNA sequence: TGTGCCATCAGTGAGATTGGCACCGGGGAGCTGTTTTTT. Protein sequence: CAISEIGTGELFF.

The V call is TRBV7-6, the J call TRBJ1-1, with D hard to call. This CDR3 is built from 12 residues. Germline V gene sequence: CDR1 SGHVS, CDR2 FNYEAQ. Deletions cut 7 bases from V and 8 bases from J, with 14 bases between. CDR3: CASISLQAEAFF. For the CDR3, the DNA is TGTGCCAGCATCTCATTGCAGGCGGAAGCTTTCTTT. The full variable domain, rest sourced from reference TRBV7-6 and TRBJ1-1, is GAGVSQSPRYKVTKRGQDVALRCDPISGHVSLYWYRQALGQGPEFLTYFNYEAQQDKSGLPNDRFSAERPEGSISTLTIQRTEQRDSAMYRCASISLQAEAFFGQGTRLTVV.

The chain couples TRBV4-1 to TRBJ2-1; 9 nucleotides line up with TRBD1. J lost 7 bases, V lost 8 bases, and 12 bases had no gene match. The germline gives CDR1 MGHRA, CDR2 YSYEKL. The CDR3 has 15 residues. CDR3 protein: CASSAVGQGWNEQFF. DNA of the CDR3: TGCGCCAGCTCCGCTGTAGGACAGGGGTGGAATGAGCAGTTCTTC.